This T cell receptor beta chain emerged from a study of shared clonotypes between healthy human individuals. Study outcomes and limitations: Although depth was large, rarefaction showed that sequencing of the sorted subsets was incomplete.

The CDR3 is made up of 15 amino acids. The germline V gene encodes CDR1 SGHRS and CDR2 YFSETQ. Trimming stripped 0 bases from V and 3 bases from J, with 13 bases between. Note on this clone: Antigen specificity is unknown.

Across several immunoSEQ plates, the genomic DNA of each subset was split evenly. This table comes from immunoSEQ multiplex PCR, and its TCRdb copy is limited to in-frame clones, with some not included. The sample lists more than 2 million clones, 85% to 95% occurring once. This TCR came from a man aged 18 to 29 in good health. Specimen: naive CD4+ T cells sorted from blood. Subset defined: CD45RA+ positively selected. V usage is TRBV5-1 and J usage is TRBJ2-7; the D is unclear. The chain's CDR3 is CASSLERNGNYEQYF. CDR3 DNA: TGCGCCAGCAGCTTGGAGCGCAACGGTAACTACGAGCAGTACTTC.